These 24 T cell receptor beta chains were all obtained from the same sample, sequenced in a study of cytomegalovirus exposure and HLA in healthy donors. It was with 60 Vbeta and 13 Jbeta primers that the PCR ran. Here immunoSEQ multiplex PCR was the method, and the copy in TCRdb shows in-frame clones only, minus some. The sample carries about 98,000 clones, around 77% recorded once. The sequenced material came from PBMCs. These receptors came from a male donor in good health and CMV-seropositive.

The chain uses TRBV28 and TRBJ2-5; 7 nucleotides align to TRBD2. The CDR3 contains 16 residues. J was trimmed by 5 bases and V by 5 bases; bases with no gene match: 14. CDR1 MDHEN and CDR2 SYDVKM come from the germline V gene. This chain's CDR3 is CASSGRGAGRWETQYF. Here the CDR3 DNA reads TGTGCCAGCAGTGGCCGGGGAGCGGGGAGATGGGAGACCCAGTACTTC.

This rearrangement joins TRBV7-2 to TRBJ2-7; TRBD1 aligns across 8 bases. The CDR3 runs 14 residues. Trimming cost V 2 bases and J 5 bases; bases outside gene matches: 5. Germline loops: CDR1 SGHTA, CDR2 FQGNSA. The CDR3 reads CASSLQGAFHEQYF. The CDR3 DNA sequence: TGTGCCAGCAGCTTACAGGGGGCGTTCCACGAGCAGTACTTC.

The chain uses TRBV4-3 and TRBJ2-7, with 8 bases fitting TRBD1. The length of the CDR3 is 16 residues. J lost 1 base, V lost 2 bases, and 7 bases had no gene match. Per the germline V gene, CDR1 is LGHNA and CDR2 is YSLEER. The CDR3 coding sequence is TGCGCCAGCAGCCAACAAATAGGGACAGGATCCTACGAGCAGTACTTC. Translated: CASSQQIGTGSYEQYF.

This chain uses TRBV5-1 with TRBJ2-1; 12 bases are a match to TRBD2. The CDR3 runs 16 residues. J lost 4 bases, V lost 0 bases, and 2 bases had no gene match. Germline CDR1 and CDR2: SGHRS and YFSETQ. CDR3 residues: CASSLELAGGYNEQFF. The CDR3 DNA is TGCGCCAGCAGCTTGGAGCTAGCGGGAGGGTACAATGAGCAGTTCTTC.

The chain employs TRBV29-1 and TRBJ2-2; 8 bases align to TRBD1. This CDR3 has 14 amino acids. The ends lost 3 bases at V and 0 bases at J; junction bases unmatched: 0. The V gene's germline CDR1 is SQVTM and CDR2 ANQGSEA. CDR3 sequence: CSVEGQANTGELFF. Here the CDR3 DNA reads TGCAGCGTTGAGGGACAGGCGAACACCGGGGAGCTGTTTTTT.

The V gene is TRBV15, the J gene TRBJ2-3; 9 nucleotides agree with TRBD2. CDR1 and CDR2 from the germline V gene are LNHNV and YYDKDF (reference sequence). The CDR3 has 16 amino acids. V shed 1 base and J 0 bases; nucleotides not matched to a gene: 2. This CDR3 is CATSRGLAGSTDTQYF. The DNA for the CDR3 is TGTGCCACCAGCAGAGGCCTAGCGGGAAGCACAGATACGCAGTATTTT.

The V call is TRBV15, the J call TRBJ2-7, with TRBD2 as a possible D gene (5 bases). The germline V and J ends were trimmed by 0 bases and 2 bases, with 8 bases remaining between them. This CDR3 is 14 amino acids long. CDR1 is LNHNV and CDR2 is YYDKDF in the germline V gene (reference sequence). CDR3 in amino acids: CATSRDLGAYEQYF. CDR3 nucleotides: TGTGCCACCAGCAGAGATCTGGGAGCCTACGAGCAGTACTTC.

This clone appeared a few times. This sequence joins TRBV2 and TRBJ2-7; D might be TRBD2 (5 bases). The CDR3 is 14 amino acids. Germline assignment: CDR1 SNHLY and CDR2 FYNNEI. Deletions cut 6 bases from V and 4 bases from J, with 16 bases between. In DNA, the CDR3 is TGTGCCAGCAGCCCGCGATCGAGGGAGTACGAGCAGTACTTC. This sequence encodes CASSPRSREYEQYF.

V usage is TRBV27 and J usage is TRBJ2-4; 7 bases agree with TRBD1. The CDR3 consists of 15 residues. The germline CDR1 and CDR2 sequences are MNHEY and SMNVEV (reference sequence). Unmatched junction bases numbered 14, after V lost 8 bases and J lost 7 bases. The CDR3 is CASSMKGASRNIQYF. CDR3 in DNA: TGTGCCAGCTCAATGAAGGGGGCGAGCAGGAACATTCAGTACTTC.

The J gene is TRBJ1-5, the V gene TRBV7-9, with D hard to call. Looked up from germline, CDR1 is SEHNR and CDR2 is FQNEAQ (reference sequence). This CDR3 has 13 amino acids. Deletions cut 2 bases from V and 2 bases from J, with 4 bases between. The CDR3 bases are TGTGCCAGCAGCTTATATGGCAATCAGCCCCAGCATTTT. It translates to CASSLYGNQPQHF.

The table lists this clone with a few counts. The chain employs TRBV6-5 and TRBJ1-5, with 11 bases lining up with TRBD1. The germline CDR1 and CDR2 sequences are MNHEY and SVGAGI. The V and J ends lost 6 bases and 7 bases, in that order; junction bases with no gene match: 8. This CDR3 region has 15 residues. CDR3 residues: CASSRTGGNGQPQHF. The CDR3 DNA follows: TGTGCCAGCAGCCGGACAGGGGGCAACGGACAGCCCCAGCATTTT.

This chain links TRBV14 with TRBJ1-1; D not certain. There are 14 residues in the CDR3. Trimming left V 4 bases short and J 4 bases short, with 13 bases between. The germline gives CDR1 SGHDN, CDR2 FVKESK. CDR3 DNA sequence: TGTGCCAGCAGCCGAGGGATAGGTAGCACTGAAGCTTTCTTT. Protein sequence: CASSRGIGSTEAFF.

The rearrangement uses TRBV6-1 and TRBJ2-3; TRBD2 aligns across 8 bases. The V gene's germline CDR1 is MNHNS and CDR2 SASEGT. This CDR3 spans 17 amino acids. The ends lost 4 bases at V and 1 base at J; junction bases unmatched: 10. The CDR3 here is CASSAPEWREGTDTQYF. Here the CDR3 DNA reads TGTGCCAGCAGTGCCCCGGAGTGGCGGGAGGGCACAGATACGCAGTATTTT.

CDR3 DNA: TGTGCCAGCAGCCTACCCCCCTCGACTAGCGGCTACGAGCAGTACTTC. This sequence encodes CASSLPPSTSGYEQYF. The rearrangement uses TRBV28 and TRBJ2-7; 9 bases are a match to TRBD2. This CDR3 has 16 residues. CDR1 is MDHEN and CDR2 is SYDVKM in the germline V gene. V lost 6 bases and J lost 3; bases outside the gene matches: 12.

The rearrangement joins TRBV28 to TRBJ2-2; 10 bases fit TRBD2. The CDR3 is made up of 16 amino acids. Trimming removed 6 bases from V and 5 bases from J; junction bases left unmatched: 9. From germline, CDR1 is MDHEN and CDR2 SYDVKM. This CDR3 is CASSYSGRKLTGELFF. The CDR3 region has the DNA TGTGCCAGCAGCTATAGCGGGAGGAAACTTACCGGGGAGCTGTTTTTT. Based on the CDR3 plus reference TRBV28 and TRBJ2-2, the full variable domain is DVKVTQSSRYLVKRTGEKVFLECVQDMDHENMFWYRQDPGLGLRLIYFSYDVKMKEKGDIPEGYSVSREKKERFSLILESASTNQTSMYLCASSYSGRKLTGELFFGEGSRLTVL.

This clone has a handful of counts. The gene calls are TRBV10-3 and TRBJ2-6; 14 bases map to TRBD2. Germline CDR1 is ENHRY and CDR2 is SYGVKD. The length of the CDR3 is 18 residues. Trimming took 6 bases from V and 0 from J; bases not matched to a gene: 4. CDR3 protein: CAISRTSGRNSGANVLTF. DNA of the CDR3: TGTGCCATCAGCCGGACTAGCGGGAGGAACTCTGGGGCCAACGTCCTGACTTTC.

This chain uses TRBV5-1 with TRBJ2-2; D remains ambiguous. Trimming removed 4 bases from V and 0 bases from J, with 4 bases in between. Germline assignment: CDR1 SGHRS and CDR2 YFSETQ. This CDR3 has 13 amino acids. CDR3 nucleotide sequence: TGCGCCAGCAGCCAATCGAACACCGGGGAGCTGTTTTTT. This translates into CASSQSNTGELFF.

The V and J genes are TRBV19 and TRBJ1-2; D is uncertain. The CDR3 covers 14 residues. The germline gives CDR1 LNHDA, CDR2 SQIVND (reference sequence). V was shortened by 1 base and J by 6 bases, with 12 bases between the two germline ends. CDR3 sequence reads: CASSIARGIHGYTF. The CDR3 DNA follows: TGTGCCAGTAGTATAGCCCGAGGGATCCATGGCTACACCTTC.

The rearrangement joins TRBV6-5 to TRBJ2-7; TRBD2 agrees at 7 bases. Germline CDR1 reads MNHEY; CDR2 reads SVGAGI. The V segment lost 2 bases and the J segment 1 base; nucleotides outside the gene matches: 8. The CDR3 is made up of 16 amino acids. CDR3 residues: CASSYGGEGVSYEQYF. DNA of the CDR3: TGTGCCAGCAGTTACGGGGGGGAAGGCGTTTCCTACGAGCAGTACTTC.

The chain uses TRBV25-1 and TRBJ2-5, with TRBD1 matching 9 bases. Germline CDR1 and CDR2: MGHDK and SYGVNS. The CDR3 covers 16 residues. Germline trimming cut 6 bases from V and 5 bases from J; bases unmatched to any gene: 13. CDR3 nucleotides: TGTGCCAGCAGCCAACCGGGACAGGGTAAACGGGAGACCCAGTACTTC. Its translation: CASSQPGQGKRETQYF.

The rearrangement joins TRBV5-1 to TRBJ2-1; perhaps TRBD2 as D (5 bases). V dropped 0 bases and J dropped 10 bases, with 17 bases sitting between them. This CDR3 contains 15 residues. CDR1 and CDR2 (germline): SGHRS, YFSETQ. CDR3 sequence (DNA): TGCGCCAGCAGCTTGGACCGGATCTTCGGGAACGAGCAGTTCTTC. Protein sequence: CASSLDRIFGNEQFF.

The chain uses TRBV4-1 and TRBJ2-7; weak D call: TRBD2 (7 bases). The CDR3 is made up of 17 amino acids. The V gene's germline CDR1 is MGHRA and CDR2 YSYEKL. V dropped 0 bases and J dropped 0 bases, with 15 bases sitting between them. For the CDR3, the DNA is TGCGCCAGCAGCCAAGAAGCGGGACACCTAACCTCCTACGAGCAGTACTTC. Amino acid sequence: CASSQEAGHLTSYEQYF.

This clone was counted only a few times. The chain carries TRBV18 and TRBJ2-2; 12 bases map to TRBD1. This CDR3 contains 16 residues. Germline CDR1 is KGHSH and CDR2 is LQKENI. V shed 0 bases and J 6 bases; nucleotides not matched to a gene: 2. The CDR3 nucleotides read TGTGCCAGCTCACCACCGGGACAGGGGGCTGCCGGGGAGCTGTTTTTT. This gives the protein CASSPPGQGAAGELFF.

This chain uses TRBV10-3 with TRBJ2-5; D is perhaps TRBD1 (8 bases). Judging by the DNA end, TRBJ2-7 fits better; the J call may be wrong. Germline CDR1 reads ENHRY; CDR2 reads SYGVKD. The CDR3 length is 16 residues. Written as DNA, the CDR3 is TGTGCCATCAGTCCCGGACAGGGAGGGCCCACCTACGAGCAGTACTTC. This codes for CAISPGQGGPTYEQYF.